The entry that follows covers one T cell receptor (beta chain) sequence. What it binds is not known. Markers CD45RO/CCR7/CD25/CD127/CD95/CD27 served to sort CD4+ naive, central memory, regulatory and stem cell-like memory cells. CDR1 and CDR2 (germline): MDHEN, SYDVKM. This CDR3 spans 13 amino acids. V dropped 3 bases and J dropped 7 bases, with 10 bases sitting between them. The data were taken from a study of beta chain features in type 1 diabetes. Study outcomes and limitations: In type 1 diabetes patients, VDJ junctions had fewer insertions; deletions at these junctions were more frequent. Shorter TCRB CDR3s, moderately but significantly so, marked every one of the four CD4+ subsets in Type 1 diabetes patients. Patients and controls would share equally any PCR tilt toward shorter templates.

What was sequenced were expressed TCRB transcripts, since all of the isolated RNA had been reverse transcribed. TCRdb's copy holds only in-frame clones and misses some; the assay was immunoSEQ multiplex PCR. The sample comprises about 180,000 clones, about 13% of which are singletons, and 0.55% to 0.8% rests with the top ten. The sequence derives from a woman aged 18-29 years in good health. The chain uses TRBV28 and TRBJ1-5; D is uncertain. Input material: central memory CD4+ T cells from blood. The CDR3 is CASSFSAGQPQHF. The DNA for the CDR3 is TGTGCCAGCAGTTTCAGCGCGGGGCAGCCCCAGCATTTT.